Shown below are 27 T cell receptor beta chains from a single sample sequenced in a study of blood T cells in healthy people across ages. A J-beta primer mix and a sample-barcoded 5' primer were used in a second PCR of roughly 7 to 12 cycles. TCRdb independently ran MiXCR on the 5' RACE reads; one entry per CDR3 protein. Found here are 950,000 to 1,200,000 distinct CDR3 sequences, 30% to 40% of them singletons; the top ten hold around 13%. Material for sequencing was blood. The receptors stem from a man aged 18 to 30 in good health.

The chain has TRBV5-1 and TRBJ1-1, with D tentatively TRBD1 (5 bases). The CDR3 runs 16 residues. Per germline, CDR1 SGHRS and CDR2 YFSETQ. V dropped 4 bases and J dropped 0 bases, with 16 bases sitting between them. In DNA, the CDR3 is TGCGCCAGCAGCCCGGGGCTAGAGGATATGAACACTGAAGCTTTCTTT. It is translated as CASSPGLEDMNTEAFF.

The chain uses TRBV4-3 and TRBJ1-5, with TRBD1 matching over 7 bases. This CDR3 comprises 17 residues. The germline V gene encodes CDR1 LGHNA and CDR2 YSLEER. The V segment lost 0 bases and the J segment 4 bases; nucleotides outside the gene matches: 9. CDR3 bases: TGCGCCAGCAGCCAAGATATGGCAGGGGGGGTGAATCAGCCCCAGCATTTT. Protein: CASSQDMAGGVNQPQHF.

This clonotype has only a few counts. The chain uses TRBV6-2 or TRBV6-3 and TRBJ1-2, with D possibly being TRBD1 (5 bases). Germline CDR1 is MNHEY and CDR2 is SVGEGT. There are 13 residues in the CDR3. Trimming took off 2 bases at V and 6 bases at J, with 10 bases between the two ends. CDR3 bases: TGTGCCAGCAGTTACGACAGCATCAATGGCTACACCTTC. It encodes CASSYDSINGYTF.

This clonotype was seen only a few times. The chain recombines TRBV12-3 or TRBV12-4 with TRBJ2-4; 7 nucleotides line up with TRBD1. The CDR3 extends over 14 amino acids. The V and J ends lost 5 bases and 4 bases, in that order; junction bases with no gene match: 5. Here the CDR3 DNA reads TGTGCCAGCAGTCCTACGACAGGGAAAAACATTCAGTACTTC. Translation gives CASSPTTGKNIQYF.

J is TRBJ1-4 and V is TRBV6-5; TRBD1 might be the D (5 bases). This CDR3 is 16 amino acids long. V lost 0 bases, J lost 4 bases, and 12 bases lay in between. Per germline, CDR1 MNHEY and CDR2 SVGAGI. CDR3 nucleotides: TGTGCCAGCAGTTACTCGATGGGGGGTAGTAATGAAAAACTGTTTTTT. Encoded protein: CASSYSMGGSNEKLFF.

V usage is TRBV7-9 and J usage is TRBJ1-2; perhaps TRBD1 as D (6 bases). V was shortened by 5 bases and J by 1 base, with 11 bases between the two germline ends. The CDR3 is 14 residues long. CDR1 and CDR2 from the germline V gene are SEHNR and FQNEAQ (reference sequence). The CDR3 here is CASSPNRDNYGYTF. CDR3 coding DNA: TGTGCCAGCAGCCCCAACAGGGATAACTATGGCTACACCTTC.

The chain is built from TRBV12-3 or TRBV12-4 and TRBJ1-4; D is possibly TRBD1 (5 bases). V was cut by 3 bases and J by 7 bases, with 12 bases left in between. The CDR3 consists of 14 residues. The CDR3 reads CASSFTGRAEKLFF. The CDR3 DNA reads as TGTGCCAGCAGTTTCACAGGTCGGGCTGAAAAACTGTTTTTT.

This clonotype was seen ten or more times. The chain couples TRBV12-3 or TRBV12-4 to TRBJ1-4; D unclear. This CDR3 comprises 12 residues. Trimming cost V 1 base and J 14 bases, with 11 bases left between them. In DNA form, the CDR3 reads TGTGCCAGCAGTTTAGGGACGGAGGGTCTGTTTTTT. It encodes CASSLGTEGLFF.

This clonotype showed up just a few times. The V and J genes are TRBV7-2 and TRBJ1-2, with no clear D. The germline V and J ends were trimmed by 1 base and 8 bases, with 14 bases remaining between them. The CDR3 runs to 14 residues. CDR1 SGHTA and CDR2 FQGNSA come from the germline V gene. This CDR3 reads CASSLDWQSGGYTF. The CDR3 nucleotides read TGTGCCAGCAGCTTAGATTGGCAGTCGGGGGGCTACACCTTC.

The V call is TRBV6-6, the J call TRBJ1-1; possible D gene TRBD1, 5 bases. V was trimmed by 5 bases and J by 1 base, leaving 20 bases between them. The CDR3 totals 17 residues. Germline V gives CDR1 MNHNY, CDR2 SVGAGI (reference sequence). CDR3 sequence (DNA): TGTGCCAGCAGTACAGCTCAGGGACGTCAGAAGAACACTGAAGCTTTCTTT. This encodes CASSTAQGRQKNTEAFF.

In this sample, this clonotype turned up once. A clone one base away is much larger, so this may be a read error. The rearrangement uses TRBV29-1 and TRBJ2-7; the D gene is possibly TRBD2 (6 bases). Germline V lookup: CDR1 SQVTM, CDR2 ANQGSEA. This CDR3 region has 15 residues. DNA of the CDR3: TGCAACGTACTAGCCCCGGGTCCTACTTCCTACGAGCAGTACTTC. Amino acid sequence: CNVLAPGPTSYEQYF.

The V call is TRBV20-1, the J call TRBJ2-3; TRBD2 agrees at 9 bases. There are 18 residues in the CDR3. Germline V gene lookup returns CDR1 DFQATT and CDR2 SNEGSKA (reference sequence). V trimming: 0 bases; J trimming: 6 bases; junction bases outside the gene matches: 16. The CDR3 DNA reads TGCAGTGCTAGAGATCGAGCGGGGGGCCCCCTGTCTCGGGATACGCAGTATTTT. The encoded protein is CSARDRAGGPLSRDTQYF.

The gene calls are TRBV27 and TRBJ2-3; tentatively, D is TRBD1 (6 bases). There are 15 residues in the CDR3. V lost 4 bases to trimming and J lost 4 bases, with 15 bases between them. CDR1 is MNHEY and CDR2 is SMNVEV in the germline V gene (reference sequence). The CDR3 bases are TGTGCCAGCAGTTCACAGAATACAGGGTCAGATACGCAGTATTTT. Translated, it gives CASSSQNTGSDTQYF.

The rearrangement uses TRBV11-2 and TRBJ2-7; D gene unclear. This CDR3 region has 16 residues. V lost 5 bases to trimming and J lost 7 bases, with 24 bases between them. Germline V gives CDR1 SGHAT, CDR2 FQNNGV. CDR3 DNA sequence: TGTGCCAGCAGCACCGTATCCGGGCCAACCTACAATGAGCAGTACTTC. Residues: CASSTVSGPTYNEQYF.

This clonotype was detected many times. J is TRBJ2-2 and V is TRBV7-9, with TRBD1 matching 9 bases. The CDR3 is 14 residues long. After removal of 5 bases from V and 6 bases from J, the junction contained 4 bases not matched to a gene. Germline V gives CDR1 SEHNR, CDR2 FQNEAQ (reference sequence). The CDR3 sequence is CASSNRGLAGELFF. CDR3 coding DNA: TGTGCCAGCAGCAACAGGGGGCTAGCCGGGGAGCTGTTTTTT.

This clonotype came up a few times. CDR3 residues: CASSYSGTVNTEAFF. The CDR3 region has the DNA TGTGCCAGCAGTTACTCCGGGACCGTGAACACTGAAGCTTTCTTT. This sequence joins TRBV6-6 and TRBJ1-1, with D tentatively TRBD1 (5 bases). The CDR3 is 15 residues long. Germline CDR1 MNHNY, CDR2 SVGAGI (reference sequence). V dropped 0 bases and J dropped 0 bases, with 8 bases sitting between them.

V is TRBV9 and J is TRBJ2-3; D perhaps matches TRBD2 (5 bases). Between the trimmed V and J ends, which lost 0 bases and 0 bases, there was a span of 11 bases. The V gene's germline CDR1 is SGDLS and CDR2 YYNGEE. CDR3 length equals 16 residues. The chain's CDR3 is CASSVVSGSSTDTQYF. Here the CDR3 DNA reads TGTGCCAGCAGCGTAGTTTCGGGGTCTAGCACAGATACGCAGTATTTT.

Here the CDR3 reads CASSDDRRPQYF. In DNA form, the CDR3 reads TGTGCCAGCAGTGACGATCGGCGGCCGCAGTATTTT. The V gene is TRBV6-2 or TRBV6-3, the J gene TRBJ2-3; D gene ambiguous. V lost 5 bases and J 10 bases, leaving 13 bases between the germline ends. This CDR3 contains 12 residues. The V gene's germline CDR1 is MNHEY and CDR2 SVGEGT.

This clonotype was detected once. The V gene is TRBV12-3 or TRBV12-4, the J gene TRBJ2-2; D gene uncertain. Trimming took off 6 bases at V and 2 bases at J, with 13 bases between the two ends. The CDR3 spans 15 residues. The CDR3 here is CASRYSKSNTGELFF. In nucleotides, the CDR3 is TGTGCCAGCAGGTACAGCAAAAGCAACACCGGGGAGCTGTTTTTT.

This clonotype was seen just once. The chain joins TRBV12-3 or TRBV12-4 to TRBJ2-2; 12 nucleotides match TRBD2. The V segment lost 7 bases and the J segment 0 bases; nucleotides outside the gene matches: 3. The length of the CDR3 is 16 residues. CDR3 protein: CASITSGGTNTGELFF. CDR3 nucleotide sequence: TGTGCCAGCATTACTAGCGGGGGGACGAACACCGGGGAGCTGTTTTTT.

This clonotype was detected only a few times. This chain connects TRBV12-3 or TRBV12-4 to TRBJ2-7, with D unclear. The CDR3 is made up of 13 amino acids. Trimming removed 4 bases from V and 7 bases from J, with 14 bases in between. Written as DNA, the CDR3 is TGTGCCAGCAGTTGGGATTCGAACAATGAGCAGTACTTC. Translating it yields CASSWDSNNEQYF.

In its sample, this clonotype was seen a few times. The chain recombines TRBV29-1 with TRBJ2-5, with TRBD2 matching over 10 bases. Germline CDR1 SQVTM, CDR2 ANQGSEA. V lost 7 bases and J lost 11; bases outside the gene matches: 13. CDR3 length equals 13 residues. Written as DNA, the CDR3 is TGCAGCGGAAGAGTAGCGGGGGGTAATGAGCAGTACTTC. Its protein is CSGRVAGGNEQYF.

To note about this clonotype: A much larger clone sits a single nucleotide away, making a read error possible. This chain connects TRBV5-1 to TRBJ2-1, with 7 bases lining up with TRBD1. From germline, CDR1 is SGHRS and CDR2 YFSETQ. Germline trimming cut 1 base from V and 13 bases from J; bases unmatched to any gene: 14. The CDR3 has 15 amino acids. This CDR3 reads CASSLLGDSQETQFF. For the CDR3, the DNA is TGCGCCAGCAGCTTGTTAGGGGACAGCCAAGAGACCCAGTTCTTC.

The chain carries TRBV10-3 and TRBJ1-3; unclear D gene. The V gene lost 4 bases and the J gene lost 3 bases, with 10 bases spanning the gap. Germline CDR1 and CDR2: ENHRY and SYGVKD. The CDR3 runs to 14 residues. CDR3 loop: CAISAGDGGNTIYF. DNA of the CDR3: TGTGCCATCAGTGCTGGGGATGGTGGAAACACCATATATTTT.

The V gene is TRBV7-6, the J gene TRBJ2-1; a weak D match, TRBD1 (6 bases). Deletions cut 3 bases from V and 7 bases from J, with 16 bases between. The CDR3 sequence is 15 residues long. Germline CDR1 reads SGHVS; CDR2 reads FNYEAQ. As DNA, the CDR3 is TGTGCCAGCAGCTTTAGACAGGACCTAAGGAATGAGCAGTTCTTC. Translation gives CASSFRQDLRNEQFF.

The CDR3 loop reads CAWSFDKNYGYTF. CDR3 nucleotide sequence: TGTGCCTGGAGTTTTGATAAGAACTATGGCTACACCTTC. J is TRBJ1-2 and V is TRBV30; D uncertain. The CDR3 is 13 amino acids. Trimming left V 2 bases short and J 2 bases short, with 9 bases between. Germline assignment: CDR1 GTSNPN and CDR2 SVGIG (reference sequence).

The CDR3 loop reads CASSLAASGPYEQYF. The CDR3 DNA sequence: TGTGCCAGCAGCTTGGCCGCGTCTGGCCCCTACGAGCAGTACTTC. The V and J genes are TRBV5-6 and TRBJ2-7; no reliable D call. The CDR3 is 15 amino acids. V shed 0 bases and J shed 2 bases, with 12 bases lying between them. CDR1 and CDR2 (germline): SGHDT, YYEEEE.